Below are 21 T cell receptor beta chains sequenced from a single sample in a study of CD8+ T cells in alopecia areata. After isolation, RNA underwent reverse transcription to generate cDNA as the sequencing template. Clones were read by immunoSEQ multiplex PCR, and TCRdb kept only the in-frame ones, dropping some. The sample contains some 120,000 clones, none of them singletons. The material sequenced was lesional skin. These receptor sequences come from a C3H/HeJ mouse with alopecia areata. The strain's MHC type: H2-k.

Regarding this clone: Genes and germline come from the mouse. The read terminates 4 residues ahead of where the CDR3 ends, so the germline J gene completes it. This chain joins TRBV13-2 and TRBJ2-7; 9 bases match TRBD2. V dropped 6 bases and J dropped 0; count of bases not matched to a gene: 7. The germline gives CDR1 NNHNN, CDR2 SYGAGS (reference sequence). The CDR3 runs 15 residues. Here the CDR3 reads CASAWTGESSYEQYF. The covered CDR3 bases are TGTGCCAGCGCCTGGACTGGGGAGAGCTCCTAT.

This clone was picked up a small number of times. The gene names here belong to mouse. The CDR3 end is not reached by the read, which stops 4 residues before it; the germline J gene fills it in. This chain joins TRBV14 and TRBJ1-2, with D perhaps matching TRBD1 (6 bases). The CDR3 has 13 amino acids. Germline values: CDR1 SGHDT, CDR2 FRDEAV. The V and J ends lost 5 bases and 0 bases respectively, with 8 bases between them. CDR3 sequence: CASSGTTNSDYTF. The CDR3 bases that were read are TGTGCCAGCAGCGGGACAACAAACTCC.

In regard to this clone: Gene labels here are mouse ones. The read finishes 4 residues shy of the CDR3 end, and the germline J gene is used to complete it. The rearrangement links TRBV19 to TRBJ1-1; TRBD1 agrees at 7 bases. The CDR3 covers 14 residues. The germline V gene encodes CDR1 FNHDT and CDR2 SITEND (reference sequence). CDR3 protein: CASSIEQGWTEVFF. Partial CDR3 DNA: TGTGCCAGCAGTATTGAACAGGGGTGGACA.

This clone was counted a few times. Mouse gene names and germline throughout. The read finishes 4 residues shy of the CDR3 end, and the germline J gene is used to complete it. The chain carries TRBV19 and TRBJ2-3; a weak D match, TRBD2 (7 bases). The CDR3 contains 15 residues. CDR1 and CDR2 from the germline V gene are FNHDT and SITEND (reference sequence). Between the trimmed V and J ends, which lost 5 bases and 0 bases, there was a span of 13 bases. CDR3 DNA, as far as it was read: TGTGCCAGCAGCGCGCTGGGGGCTAGTGCAGAA. Translation gives CASSALGASAE. The whole CDR3 sequence reads CASSALGASAETLYF.

In its sample, this clone was seen a few times. Mouse gene names and germline throughout. The read falls 4 residues short of the CDR3 end, and the missing part is taken from the germline J gene. This rearrangement joins TRBV5 to TRBJ2-1, with D tentatively TRBD1 (5 bases). The CDR3 consists of 15 residues. From germline, CDR1 is LGHNA and CDR2 YNLKQL (reference sequence). The V and J ends lost 0 bases and 3 bases respectively, with 9 bases between them. CDR3 amino acids: CASSQDRVSYAEQFF. The part of the CDR3 DNA that was read is TGTGCCAGCAGCCAAGACAGGGTTTCCTATGCT.

As to this clone: Germline and genes here are mouse. The CDR3 end lies 4 residues beyond the end of the read and is filled in from the germline J gene. The rearrangement links TRBV19 to TRBJ1-1, with a tentative D call TRBD1 (5 bases). CDR3 length equals 13 residues. Germline CDR1 reads FNHDT; CDR2 reads SITEND (reference sequence). This CDR3 reads CASSITGGVEVFF. The sequenced part of the CDR3 DNA is TGTGCCAGCAGTATAACTGGGGGGGTA.

This clone was counted many times. Gene and germline names: mouse. The read terminates 4 residues before the CDR3 end, so the remaining end is supplied by the germline J gene. This chain connects TRBV13-3 to TRBJ1-4; TRBD1 aligns across 8 bases. Germline CDR1 and CDR2: NNHDY and SYVADS. CDR3 length equals 16 residues. Trimming cost V 0 bases and J 4 bases; bases outside gene matches: 5. CDR3 loop: CASSDVDRGGNERLFF. The covered CDR3 bases are TGTGCCAGCAGTGATGTTGACAGGGGCGGCAACGAA.

Worth noting for this clone: Gene names denote mouse genes. With the read ending 4 residues before the CDR3 end, the germline J gene is used to fill in that end. The chain joins TRBV13-3 to TRBJ1-4; D remains ambiguous. The CDR3 is made up of 15 amino acids. CDR1 is NNHDY, CDR2 SYVADS, per germline. Trimming removed 1 base at V and 5 bases at J, with 12 bases between. Partial CDR3 DNA: TGTGCCAGCAGTGATCCACAAAACACAAACGAA. It specifies CASSDPQNTNE. The entire CDR3 protein reads CASSDPQNTNERLFF.

Regarding this clone: Gene names and germline refer to mouse. The read is 4 residues too short to cover the CDR3 end, so that end is filled in from the germline J gene. The rearrangement joins TRBV13-1 to TRBJ1-1, with a weak D call TRBD1 (6 bases). The length of the CDR3 is 16 residues. V was clipped by 2 bases and J by 0 bases, with 14 bases between them. The V gene's germline CDR1 is NSHNY and CDR2 SYGAGN. The CDR3 sequence is CASSEDGGQTNTEVFF. CDR3 DNA, as far as it was read: TGTGCCAGCAGTGAAGACGGAGGACAGACAAACACA.

Note on this clone: Any gene name here is a mouse gene name. Coverage ceases 4 residues before the CDR3 finishes, and the germline J gene fills in the end. The chain joins TRBV13-3 to TRBJ2-3; D perhaps matches TRBD1 (6 bases). The CDR3 consists of 14 residues. The germline gives CDR1 NNHDY, CDR2 SYVADS. Trimming removed 0 bases at V and 3 bases at J, with 8 bases between. CDR3 protein: CASSDAGQAETLYF. CDR3 bases read: TGTGCCAGCAGTGATGCGGGACAAGCAGAA.

This clone came up many times. Mouse names are used for the genes. The read stops 4 residues short of the end of the CDR3; the missing end is completed from the germline J gene. This sequence joins TRBV17 and TRBJ2-7; TRBD2 aligns across 7 bases. The CDR3 loop spans 15 amino acids. V lost 0 bases and J lost 1; bases outside the gene matches: 3. Germline CDR1 and CDR2: MNHDT and YYDKIL. CDR3 DNA (partial): TGTGCTAGCAGTAGAGATCCCTGGGGGTCCTAT. Its protein is CASSRDPWGSY. The entire CDR3 protein reads CASSRDPWGSYEQYF.

Many counts were recorded for this clone. Here the gene names and germline are mouse. The read gets to within 4 residues of the CDR3 end, and the germline J gene fills in the rest. This chain links TRBV13-1 with TRBJ2-1, with 8 nucleotides matching TRBD1. The CDR3 contains 14 residues. CDR1 and CDR2 from the germline V gene are NSHNY and SYGAGN. The sequenced part of the CDR3 DNA is TGTGCCAGCAGTGATGCAGGGGGCGAGGCT. This gives the protein CASSDAGGEA. The complete CDR3 sequence is CASSDAGGEAEQFF.

About this clone itself: Genes and germline come from the mouse. The read falls 4 residues short of the CDR3 end, and the missing part is taken from the germline J gene. The rearrangement joins TRBV19 to TRBJ2-1; 9 positions agree with TRBD2. Trimming removed 4 bases from V and 4 bases from J; junction bases left unmatched: 6. Looked up from germline, CDR1 is FNHDT and CDR2 is SITEND (reference sequence). The CDR3 runs to 15 residues. The CDR3 spells CASSLGLGRYAEQFF. Partial CDR3 DNA: TGTGCCAGCAGTCTCGGACTGGGGAGGTATGCT.

In its sample, this clone was seen a few times. The genes are named according to mouse. The observed sequence ends 4 residues before the CDR3 terminus, with the missing tail filled in from the germline J gene. This chain connects TRBV13-3 to TRBJ2-3; 7 bases align to TRBD1. Germline CDR1 is NNHDY and CDR2 is SYVADS. The V segment lost 1 base and the J segment 3 bases; nucleotides outside the gene matches: 5. CDR3 length equals 15 residues. CDR3 amino acids: CASSDNRGGAETLYF. Partial CDR3 DNA: TGTGCCAGCAGTGATAACAGGGGAGGGGCAGAA.

The table lists this clone with a few counts. Gene names and germline match the mouse. The read ends 4 residues before the CDR3 terminus; that terminus is restored from the germline J gene. The V gene is TRBV16, the J gene TRBJ2-5; TRBD1 aligns across 10 bases. The CDR3 totals 16 residues. The germline gives CDR1 SGHSA, CDR2 FRNQAP. Trimming at V came to 4 bases and at J to 1 base, leaving 5 bases not matched to a gene. The CDR3 is CASSSTTGGYQDTQYF. Partial CDR3 DNA: TGTGCAAGCAGCTCCACGACAGGGGGCTACCAAGAC.

Of note for this clone: The listed genes are named as in mouse. With the read ending 4 residues before the CDR3 end, the germline J gene is used to fill in that end. This sequence joins TRBV19 and TRBJ2-7; the match to TRBD2 covers 8 bases. Germline loops: CDR1 FNHDT, CDR2 SITEND (reference sequence). CDR3 length: 12 residues. The CDR3 region is CASKTGDYEQYF. Incomplete CDR3 DNA: TGTGCCAGCAAGACTGGGGATTAT.

Details on this clone: The gene names given are mouse names. The read ends 4 residues shy of where the CDR3 ends; the end is completed using the germline J gene. V gene TRBV1 combines with J gene TRBJ2-5, with TRBD2 identical over 10 bases. Germline-derived CDR1 and CDR2 are NSQYPW and LRSPGD (reference sequence). The J segment lost 3 bases and the V segment lost 6 bases, leaving 0 bases of the junction unmatched. This CDR3 has 13 residues. CDR3 bases read: TGCACCTGCAGGGACTGGGGGCAAGAC. Translating it yields CTCRDWGQD. The complete CDR3 reads CTCRDWGQDTQYF.

This clone turned up a few times. Mouse names are used for the genes. The missing CDR3 end, 4 residues past where the read stops, is filled in from the germline J gene. The rearrangement joins TRBV1 to TRBJ2-1; D is perhaps TRBD1 (5 bases). This CDR3 contains 15 residues. The V gene's germline CDR1 is NSQYPW and CDR2 LRSPGD (reference sequence). V was pared by 0 bases and J by 3 bases, with 9 bases between. CDR3 DNA, as far as it was read: TGCACCTGCAGTGCAGAACCAGGGATCTATGCT. Its protein is CTCSAEPGIYA. The full CDR3 protein reads CTCSAEPGIYAEQFF.

On this clone itself: Here the gene names and germline are mouse. The observed sequence ends 4 residues before the CDR3 terminus, with the missing tail filled in from the germline J gene. J is TRBJ2-3 and V is TRBV1; D may be TRBD2 (7 bases). CDR1 is NSQYPW and CDR2 is LRSPGD in the germline V gene (reference sequence). Trimming shortened V by 1 base and J by 0 bases, and 11 bases separated the two germline ends. This CDR3 region has 16 residues. CDR3 residues: CTCSAGGGESAETLYF. CDR3 bases read: TGCACCTGCAGTGCAGGAGGGGGGGAGAGTGCAGAA.

To note about this clone: The listed TCRdb protein conflicts with the DNA translation at residue 10, and the protein shown is translated directly from the DNA. Gene names follow the mouse nomenclature. The CDR3 end is not reached by the read, which stops 3 residues before it; the germline J gene fills it in. The chain uses TRBV13-3 and TRBJ1-6, with unresolved D. TRBJ1-6 counts as an open reading frame of uncertain function. CDR3 size: 13 residues. Trimming left V 4 bases short and J 2 bases short, with 4 bases between. Germline V gene data show CDR1 as NNHDY and CDR2 as SYVADS. Incomplete CDR3 DNA: TGTGCCAGCAGTACAACCTATAATTCGCCC. Encoded protein: CASSTTYNSP. The CDR3 in full is CASSTTYNSPLYF.

Of note for this clone: Gene and germline names: mouse. The read finishes 4 residues shy of the CDR3 end, and the germline J gene is used to complete it. The genes are TRBV19 and TRBJ1-2, with D maybe TRBD1 (5 bases). Germline V lookup: CDR1 FNHDT, CDR2 SITEND (reference sequence). The CDR3 length is 14 residues. Trimming took off 0 bases at V and 3 bases at J, with 9 bases between the two ends. The CDR3 DNA, read in part, is TGTGCCAGCAGTATAGCTTTGGGGGACTCC. It codes for CASSIALGDS. The full CDR3 is CASSIALGDSDYTF.